A selection of T cell receptor beta chains follows, all from one sample in a study of breast tumors, draining lymph nodes, adjacent tissues. TCRdb reprocessed the multiplex PCR reads with MiXCR, giving one entry per CDR3 protein. Among about 20,000 distinct CDR3 sequences, roughly two fifths were seen once, and the ten largest hold about 20%. Sequenced material: breast tumor tissue. The receptors were gathered from a female donor with breast cancer. Some clones in this sample may be carry-over from other donors' samples. Both conserved end residues are trimmed from each CDR3. Rows may omit the clone size; those that give it use once, few, many or a size class.

CDR3aa: ASSLKGLAGYNEQF; j_gene: TRBJ2-1; v_gene: TRBV13; abundance: many
CDR3aa: ASSLRADTQY; j_gene: TRBJ2-3; v_gene: TRBV7-2; abundance: -
CDR3aa: SAPSPSSYNEQF; j_gene: TRBJ2-1; v_gene: TRBV20-1; abundance: medium-sized
CDR3aa: ASSSRGPEQY; j_gene: TRBJ2-7; v_gene: TRBV6-6; abundance: many
CDR3aa: ASSPRGGSNQPQH; j_gene: TRBJ1-5; v_gene: TRBV5-6; abundance: many
CDR3aa: ASSDPGQGYNEQF; j_gene: TRBJ2-1; v_gene: TRBV6-4; abundance: -
CDR3aa: SASSRVEEKLF; j_gene: TRBJ1-4; v_gene: TRBV20-1; abundance: few
CDR3aa: ASGSGTSEYNEQF; j_gene: TRBJ2-1; v_gene: TRBV12-5; abundance: many
CDR3aa: ASSPRTGEMDTQY; j_gene: TRBJ2-3; v_gene: TRBV7-9; abundance: many
CDR3aa: ASSSWDLGTYEQY; j_gene: TRBJ2-7; v_gene: TRBV7-9; abundance: once
CDR3aa: ASSASATNEKLF; j_gene: TRBJ1-4; v_gene: TRBV2; abundance: -
CDR3aa: ASSVGASGRGDTQY; j_gene: TRBJ2-3; v_gene: TRBV6-1; abundance: many
CDR3aa: ASSYGPDYEQY; j_gene: TRBJ2-7; v_gene: TRBV6-6; abundance: -
CDR3aa: ASSQDTDRVNSPLH; j_gene: TRBJ1-6; v_gene: TRBV3-1; abundance: -
CDR3aa: ASSVLTIYEQY; j_gene: TRBJ2-7; v_gene: TRBV12-3/TRBV12-4; abundance: -
CDR3aa: ASSTASTSNETQY; j_gene: TRBJ2-5; v_gene: TRBV5-1; abundance: -
CDR3aa: SAGDSWGYGYT; j_gene: TRBJ1-2; v_gene: TRBV20-1; abundance: many
CDR3aa: ASSHRGSDYGYT; j_gene: TRBJ1-2; v_gene: TRBV6-5; abundance: many
CDR3aa: ASSTGTAQDTQY; j_gene: TRBJ2-5; v_gene: TRBV5-1; abundance: many
CDR3aa: ATSRDTLAGGSTDTQY; j_gene: TRBJ2-3; v_gene: TRBV15; abundance: -
CDR3aa: ASSQRTSGQETQY; j_gene: TRBJ2-5; v_gene: TRBV7-8; abundance: -
CDR3aa: AWSVNPSSGNTIY; j_gene: TRBJ1-3; v_gene: TRBV30; abundance: many